The text below deals with one T cell receptor (beta chain). These data come from a study of blood T cells in healthy people across ages. V lost 4 bases and J 6 bases, leaving 23 bases between the germline ends. This CDR3 is 17 amino acids long. Looked up from germline, CDR1 is SGHDT and CDR2 is YYEEEE. Together with a sample-barcoded 5' primer, a J-beta primer mix was included in a second PCR lasting about 6 to 11 cycles. Each cDNA molecule, via a template-switch adaptor with 12 random nucleotides, was tagged. TCRdb independently ran MiXCR on the 5' RACE reads; one entry per CDR3 protein. The sample has 1.5 million to 2 million distinct CDR3 sequences, 40% to 55% seen once.

The rearrangement joins TRBV5-6 to TRBJ2-4; no definite D call. Sample: blood. This receptor was obtained from a woman in her thirties or forties in good health. The CDR3 sequence: CASSLVRHNSPINIQYF. The CDR3 DNA sequence: TGTGCCAGCAGCCTGGTGCGACATAATTCACCGATAAACATTCAGTACTTC.